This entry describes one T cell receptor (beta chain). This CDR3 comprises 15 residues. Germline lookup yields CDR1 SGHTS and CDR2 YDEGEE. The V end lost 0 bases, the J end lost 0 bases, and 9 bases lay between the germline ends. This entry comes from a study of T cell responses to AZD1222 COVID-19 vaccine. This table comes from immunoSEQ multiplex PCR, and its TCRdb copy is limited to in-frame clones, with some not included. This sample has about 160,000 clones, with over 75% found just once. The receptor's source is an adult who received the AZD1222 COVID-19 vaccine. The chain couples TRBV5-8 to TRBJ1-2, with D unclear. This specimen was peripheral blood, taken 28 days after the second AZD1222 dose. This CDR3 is CASSLGTEPNYGYTF. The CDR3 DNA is TGTGCCAGCAGCTTGGGCACAGAACCTAACTATGGCTACACCTTC.